The source of this TCR beta chain is a study of beta chain features in type 1 diabetes. Study-level findings and limits: Cells with high TCR expression could be over-represented by cDNA sequencing. In every one of the four CD4+ subsets, TCRB CDR3s were moderately but significantly shorter in Type 1 diabetes patients. Shorter templates might be favored by PCR, and equally so in patients and in controls. The naive, central memory and Treg TCRB repertoires showed an apparent similarity that was greater among patients than among healthy donors.

Isolated RNA was reverse transcribed in full, so expressed TCRB transcripts were sequenced. This table comes from immunoSEQ multiplex PCR, and its TCRdb copy is limited to in-frame clones, with some not included. Here the sample spans 150,000 to 200,000 clones, roughly 65% being singletons. A word on this clone: The antigen remains unidentified.

The source material was naive CD4+ T cells from blood. This clonotype originated in a man younger than 45 with type 1 diabetes.

The CDR3 region is CAVGIGAGYTF. CDR3 DNA: TGTGCCGTGGGAATTGGCGCCGGCTACACCTTC. The chain recombines TRBV30 with TRBJ1-2; D gene ambiguous. This CDR3 contains 11 residues. V dropped 8 bases and J dropped 8 bases, with 15 bases sitting between them. Germline CDR1 is GTSNPN and CDR2 is SVGIG (reference sequence).